This TCR beta chain is drawn from a study of radiotherapy plus CTLA-4 blockade in lung cancer. About the study: There were objective responses in roughly 18% of patients, and approximately 30% had disease control. Findings and caveats of the study: Reports identified early blood T cell clone dynamics, with interferon-beta, as the best response predictor. Radiotherapy was combined with ipilimumab, and tumor-derived TCR clones then expanded in blood.

To note about this clone: Antigen specificity is unknown. One end of the junction varies from germline; a read error may be responsible. Other DNA sequences in the sample encode the same CDR3.

Libraries were prepared by immunoSEQ multiplex PCR; TCRdb keeps only in-frame clonotypes and omits some of them. The repertoire includes around 45,000 clones, approximately 76% of them detected once, and about 9% sits in the top ten. This clonotype was obtained from a human donor with non-small cell lung cancer who had stable disease on radiotherapy plus ipilimumab. Material: peripheral blood, obtained from a patient treated with radiotherapy plus ipilimumab.

CDR3 protein: CASRTTRLGYTF. CDR3 DNA: TGTGCCAGCAGAACTACCCGCCTAGGCTACACTTTC. This chain links TRBV27 with TRBJ1-2; D is uncertain. Germline CDR1 reads MNHEY; CDR2 reads SMNVEV (reference sequence). The CDR3 is made up of 12 amino acids.